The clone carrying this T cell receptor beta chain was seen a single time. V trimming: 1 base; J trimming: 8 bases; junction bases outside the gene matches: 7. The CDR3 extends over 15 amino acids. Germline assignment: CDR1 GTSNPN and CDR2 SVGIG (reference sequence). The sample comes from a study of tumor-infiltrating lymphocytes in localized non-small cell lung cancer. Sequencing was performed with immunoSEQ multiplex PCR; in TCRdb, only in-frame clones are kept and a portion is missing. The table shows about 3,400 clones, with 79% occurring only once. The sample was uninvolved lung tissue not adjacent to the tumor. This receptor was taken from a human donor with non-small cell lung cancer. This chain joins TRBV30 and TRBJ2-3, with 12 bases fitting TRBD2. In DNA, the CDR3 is TGTGCCTGGAGTGGTGCTAGCGGGAGGGGGGGTACGCAGTATTTT. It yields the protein CAWSGASGRGGTQYF.